This T cell receptor (beta chain) comes out of a study of blood T cell repertoires in COVID-19. The authors' processing: Scientists estimated how many nucleated cells there were by amplifying reference gene primers. Data came from immunoSEQ multiplex PCR; TCRdb stores just in-frame clones and leaves some out. For V, J and clone size, that table is used; D and trimming come from the DNA. The table records some 270,000 clones, approximately 91% of them present only once. This CDR3 is 15 amino acids long. The germline CDR1 and CDR2 sequences are SGHDT and YYEEEE. V shed 4 bases and J 7 bases; nucleotides not matched to a gene: 12.

The specimen sequenced was peripheral blood. The clonotype originates from a man aged 45-60 years with acute or convalescent COVID-19. The chain has TRBV5-6 and TRBJ2-3, with TRBD1 matching 7 bases. The chain's CDR3 is CASSTRDSGFYTQYF. The CDR3 DNA is TGTGCCAGCAGCACCCGGGACAGCGGATTCTATACGCAGTATTTT.